This TCR beta chain was sequenced in a study of shared clonotypes between healthy human individuals. Assay: immunoSEQ multiplex PCR; the TCRdb copy retains only in-frame clones and omits some. This table holds fewer than 800,000 clones, about 92% found once. Naive CD8 isolation took CD45RO-negative cells positively selected for CCR7 and excluded terminally differentiated effector memory CD45RA+ cells. Sequencing was carried out using naive CD8+ T cells sorted from blood. The source is a man aged 25 to 40 in good health.

CDR3 in amino acids: CASSSSGSNEQFF. The CDR3 DNA follows: TGCGCCAGCAGTAGTAGCGGGAGTAATGAGCAGTTCTTC. This chain joins TRBV10-1 and TRBJ2-1, with 9 bases lining up with TRBD2. CDR1 is WNHNN and CDR2 is SYGVQD in the germline V gene (reference sequence). This CDR3 is 13 amino acids long. V lost 5 bases to trimming and J lost 7 bases; unmatched junction nucleotides: 3.